The 32 T cell receptor beta chains in this list originate from one sample, sequenced in a study of T cell repertoires in cytomegalovirus infection. TCRdb reprocessed the reads with MiXCR, giving one entry per CDR3 protein. Of a few hundred thousand distinct CDR3 sequences listed, about 42% are singletons. These receptors lack a known antigen. Sample: cultured PBMCs, taken from culture after CMV antigen stimulation. The receptors derive from a human donor in good health (CMV status not recorded). Some clones in this sample may be carry-over from other donors' samples.

This clonotype was seen just once. The V and J genes are TRBV12-3 or TRBV12-4 and TRBJ2-2, with TRBD1 matching 8 bases. Trimming at V came to 5 bases and at J to 4 bases, leaving 9 bases not matched to a gene. CDR3 length equals 16 residues. The CDR3 DNA reads as TGTGCCAGCAGTCCCGGACAGGGAGAGGCCACCGGGGAGCTGTTTTTT. It translates to CASSPGQGEATGELFF.

This sequence joins TRBV6-4 and TRBJ1-6; the D gene is possibly TRBD1 (5 bases). Trimming removed 0 bases from V and 6 bases from J, with 15 bases in between. This CDR3 is built from 17 residues. Germline values: CDR1 MRHNA, CDR2 SNTAGT. This CDR3 is CASSDSIPGSGNSPLHF. As DNA, the CDR3 is TGTGCCAGCAGTGACTCGATACCAGGGTCTGGTAATTCACCCCTCCACTTT.

In its sample, this clonotype was seen a few times. The J gene is TRBJ1-5, the V gene TRBV7-9; a weak D match, TRBD1 (6 bases). The V gene's germline CDR1 is SEHNR and CDR2 FQNEAQ (reference sequence). The CDR3 covers 15 residues. V dropped 2 bases and J dropped 2 bases, with 10 bases sitting between them. This CDR3 reads CASSLTGSGNQPQHF. The DNA of the CDR3 is TGTGCCAGCAGCTTAACAGGGTCGGGCAATCAGCCCCAGCATTTT.

J is TRBJ2-3 and V is TRBV7-8; 7 positions agree with TRBD2. The CDR3 consists of 16 residues. Germline CDR1 is SGHVS and CDR2 is FQNEAQ. Trimming removed 5 bases from V and 0 bases from J; junction bases left unmatched: 8. The DNA of the CDR3 is TGTGCCAGCAGCCACCGGGGGGACGCTAGCACAGATACGCAGTATTTT. This encodes CASSHRGDASTDTQYF.

This clonotype has just a few counts. This sequence joins TRBV11-2 and TRBJ2-7; 7 nucleotides align to TRBD2. Germline trimming cut 6 bases from V and 4 bases from J; bases unmatched to any gene: 12. Germline CDR1 is SGHAT and CDR2 is FQNNGV. This CDR3 has 15 residues. This CDR3 is CASRLSGGGRYEQYF. The CDR3 bases are TGTGCCAGCAGGCTGAGTGGGGGGGGGAGGTACGAGCAGTACTTC.

The J gene is TRBJ2-7, the V gene TRBV5-6; no firm D call. The CDR3 extends over 16 amino acids. Germline CDR1 reads SGHDT; CDR2 reads YYEEEE. V shed 3 bases and J shed 6 bases, with 22 bases lying between them. For the CDR3, the DNA is TGTGCCAGCAGCTGGGAACCAGCATTGTCCTTCTCCGAGCAGTACTTC. Translation: CASSWEPALSFSEQYF.

CDR3 loop: CASSLGGLAGGSSYNEQFF. CDR3 sequence (DNA): TGTGCCAGCAGCTTAGGCGGGTTGGCGGGGGGGAGCTCCTACAATGAGCAGTTCTTC. The chain uses TRBV7-2 and TRBJ2-1; 9 positions agree with TRBD2. In germline, CDR1 is SGHTA, CDR2 FQGNSA. J was trimmed by 0 bases and V by 1 base; bases with no gene match: 10. CDR3 length: 19 residues.

This clonotype was seen just once. The V call is TRBV15, the J call TRBJ2-5; 7 nucleotides match TRBD2. This CDR3 is 16 amino acids long. V gave up 4 bases and J gave up 2 bases; unmatched junction bases: 10. Germline V gene lookup returns CDR1 LNHNV and CDR2 YYDKDF (reference sequence). For the CDR3, the DNA is TGTGCCACCAGCAAGGCATCGGGACTATTGCAAGAGACCCAGTACTTC. Translating gives CATSKASGLLQETQYF.

This clonotype was picked up many times. J is TRBJ1-6 and V is TRBV7-2; D is uncertain. The length of the CDR3 is 15 residues. In germline, CDR1 is SGHTA, CDR2 FQGNSA. Trimming removed 5 bases at V and 6 bases at J, with 14 bases between. In DNA, the CDR3 is TGTGCCAGCAGCCCGTCCGTCCGGAGTAATTCACCCCTCCACTTT. The encoded protein is CASSPSVRSNSPLHF.

This clonotype was seen more than once but under ten times. The V call is TRBV20-1, the J call TRBJ2-1; 10 nucleotides agree with TRBD2. CDR1 and CDR2 (germline): DFQATT, SNEGSKA (reference sequence). V dropped 3 bases and J dropped 8; count of bases not matched to a gene: 10. The CDR3 spans 15 residues. CDR3: CSASVSLAGDHEQFF. The DNA of the CDR3 is TGCAGTGCTAGTGTCTCTCTAGCGGGAGACCATGAGCAGTTCTTC.

The table lists this clonotype with a few counts. The V and J genes are TRBV7-6 and TRBJ2-3; 8 bases align to TRBD2. Losses at the gene ends were 2 bases for V and 2 bases for J; bases not matched to a gene: 3. The CDR3 length is 15 residues. Germline lookup yields CDR1 SGHVS and CDR2 FNYEAQ. The CDR3 DNA follows: TGTGCCAGCAGCTTAACTAGCGGTACCACAGATACGCAGTATTTT. As protein: CASSLTSGTTDTQYF.

Only a few counts were recorded for this clonotype. The rearrangement links TRBV11-2 to TRBJ2-2, with D hard to call. From germline, CDR1 is SGHAT and CDR2 FQNNGV. The CDR3 sequence is 17 residues long. Trimming removed 0 bases from V and 6 bases from J, with 17 bases in between. CDR3 bases: TGTGCCAGCAGCTTAGATAGGGCAGCCTTCGGGTCCGGGGAGCTGTTTTTT. It specifies CASSLDRAAFGSGELFF.

This clonotype was seen only a few times. This chain connects TRBV7-9 to TRBJ1-1; 8 positions agree with TRBD1. Trimming at V came to 3 bases and at J to 1 base, leaving 7 bases not matched to a gene. Germline V gene sequence: CDR1 SEHNR, CDR2 FQNEAQ (reference sequence). The CDR3 is 16 residues long. CDR3: CASSLDRAGWNTEAFF. DNA for the CDR3: TGTGCCAGCAGCTTGGACAGGGCTGGGTGGAACACTGAAGCTTTCTTT.

The chain employs TRBV7-6 and TRBJ1-2; perhaps TRBD1 as D (5 bases). CDR3 length: 13 residues. Germline CDR1 SGHVS, CDR2 FNYEAQ. V shed 5 bases and J shed 4 bases, with 11 bases lying between them. For the CDR3, the DNA is TGTGCCAGCAGCACTGGGACGGCCTATGGCTACACCTTC. Translation gives CASSTGTAYGYTF.

This clonotype was observed a few times. V and J are TRBV7-2 and TRBJ2-1; TRBD2 matches 13 bases. Germline V gene sequence: CDR1 SGHTA, CDR2 FQGNSA. The ends lost 5 bases at V and 12 bases at J; junction bases unmatched: 13. CDR3 length: 16 residues. The CDR3 nucleotides read TGTGCCAGCAGCGCAAGGACTAGCGGGGGTCCCCGGGGGCAGTTCTTC. Its translation is CASSARTSGGPRGQFF.

This clonotype was found a few times. The V and J genes are TRBV6-2 or TRBV6-3 and TRBJ1-2; possibly TRBD1 for D (5 bases). The CDR3 covers 14 residues. V lost 5 bases and J lost 6, with 16 bases in between. Germline V gives CDR1 MNHEY, CDR2 SVGEGT. CDR3 amino acids: CASSHPGRENGYTF. The CDR3 nucleotides read TGTGCCAGCAGTCATCCGGGCAGGGAGAATGGCTACACCTTC.

In its sample, this clonotype was seen a few times. The chain uses TRBV7-2 and TRBJ2-7, with 7 bases that match TRBD2. The CDR3 runs 17 residues. CDR1 is SGHTA and CDR2 is FQGNSA in the germline V gene. V shed 1 base, J shed 0 bases, and the junction held 9 bases outside the gene matches. The DNA of the CDR3 is TGTGCCAGCAGCTTAGATCCCTGGGCTAGCGGCTCCTACGAGCAGTACTTC. This codes for CASSLDPWASGSYEQYF.

This clonotype was seen only a few times. The chain carries TRBV4-1 and TRBJ1-6, with 9 bases identical to TRBD1. The length of the CDR3 is 14 residues. Germline assignment: CDR1 MGHRA and CDR2 YSYEKL. Unmatched junction bases numbered 0, after V lost 1 base and J lost 8 bases. The CDR3: CASSQGTGDSPLHF. In DNA form, the CDR3 reads TGCGCCAGCAGCCAAGGGACAGGGGATTCACCCCTCCACTTT.

The V and J genes are TRBV7-8 and TRBJ1-1; 8 bases are shared with TRBD1. Looked up from germline, CDR1 is SGHVS and CDR2 is FQNEAQ. This CDR3 has 15 residues. The V segment lost 5 bases and the J segment 6 bases; nucleotides outside the gene matches: 11. CDR3 in amino acids: CASSIRQGRGAEAFF. DNA of the CDR3: TGTGCCAGCAGCATTAGACAGGGGAGGGGCGCTGAAGCTTTCTTT.

The table lists this clonotype with a count of one. The rearrangement links TRBV10-3 to TRBJ2-7; D gene unclear. The CDR3 loop spans 14 amino acids. The V and J ends lost 0 bases and 0 bases respectively, with 6 bases between them. Germline V gives CDR1 ENHRY, CDR2 SYGVKD. The chain's CDR3 is CAISESYSSYEQYF. DNA of the CDR3: TGTGCCATCAGTGAGTCGTATAGCTCCTACGAGCAGTACTTC.

V is TRBV7-4 and J is TRBJ2-7; 8 bases agree with TRBD1. There are 15 residues in the CDR3. The germline CDR1 and CDR2 sequences are SGHVT and SQSDAQ. The trim removed 3 bases at V and 1 base at J, leaving 5 bases unmatched. The CDR3 sequence is CASSFWDRKSYEQYF. In nucleotides, the CDR3 is TGTGCCAGCAGCTTCTGGGACAGGAAATCCTACGAGCAGTACTTC.

CDR3 sequence: CASSPQVLGGNEQFF. The CDR3 DNA sequence: TGTGCCAGCAGCCCACAAGTGCTGGGGGGCAATGAGCAGTTCTTC. The J gene is TRBJ2-1, the V gene TRBV7-2, with D tentatively TRBD2 (6 bases). This CDR3 has 15 amino acids. CDR1 is SGHTA, CDR2 FQGNSA, per germline. Trimming removed 5 bases from V and 6 bases from J, with 17 bases in between.

This clonotype occurred a few times. The genes are TRBV19 and TRBJ2-1, with TRBD2 matching 10 bases. Trimming took 3 bases from V and 10 from J; bases not matched to a gene: 6. This CDR3 region has 14 residues. Germline lookup yields CDR1 LNHDA and CDR2 SQIVND (reference sequence). The CDR3, as DNA: TGTGCCAGTAGTATTCTAGCGGGAGTCTCCGAGCAGTTCTTC. Translating gives CASSILAGVSEQFF.

This clonotype appeared once. V and J are TRBV5-4 and TRBJ2-7; 9 bases map to TRBD2. There are 15 residues in the CDR3. Trimming removed 2 bases from V and 4 bases from J; junction bases left unmatched: 7. Germline CDR1 is SGHNT and CDR2 is YYREEE (reference sequence). The CDR3 here is CASSLPTSGRYEQYF. CDR3 in DNA: TGTGCCAGCAGCTTACCGACTAGCGGACGGTACGAGCAGTACTTC. The entire variable domain, with the rest obtained from reference TRBV5-4 and TRBJ2-7, is as follows: ETGVTQSPTHLIKTRGQQVTLRCSSQSGHNTVSWYQQALGQGPQFIFQYYREEENGRGNFPPRFSGLQFPNYSSELNVNALELDDSALYLCASSLPTSGRYEQYFGPGTRLTVT.

This clonotype appeared a single time. The chain has TRBV6-2 or TRBV6-3 and TRBJ2-1, with 15 nucleotides matching TRBD2. V was clipped by 6 bases and J by 9 bases; unmatched bases: 12. The CDR3 has 17 amino acids. Germline V gene sequence: CDR1 MNHEY, CDR2 SVGEGT. CDR3 sequence: CASRRDGTSGRRGEQFF. The CDR3 coding sequence is TGTGCCAGCAGACGAGATGGGACTAGCGGGAGGAGAGGTGAGCAGTTCTTC.

This clonotype was counted at least ten times. The rearrangement joins TRBV2 to TRBJ1-1; the match to TRBD1 covers 7 bases. The J segment lost 4 bases and the V segment lost 6 bases, leaving 5 bases of the junction unmatched. Germline-derived CDR1 and CDR2 are SNHLY and FYNNEI. The CDR3 runs to 13 residues. The chain's CDR3 is CASSRQGGTEAFF. The DNA for the CDR3 is TGTGCCAGCAGCAGACAGGGAGGCACTGAAGCTTTCTTT. Full variable domain (rest looked up from reference TRBV2 and TRBJ1-1): EPEVTQTPSHQVTQMGQEVILRCVPISNHLYFYWYRQILGQKVEFLVSFYNNEISEKSEIFDDQFSVERPDGSNFTLKIRSTKLEDSAMYFCASSRQGGTEAFFGQGTRLTVV.

V and J are TRBV6-6 and TRBJ2-3, with 16 positions matching TRBD2. CDR3 length: 17 residues. In germline, CDR1 is MNHNY, CDR2 SVGAGI (reference sequence). Trimming removed 8 bases from V and 8 bases from J; junction bases left unmatched: 13. The CDR3 coding sequence is TGTGCCAGCGCCGGGACTAGCGGGGGGGGGAGGGAGTTTACGCAGTATTTT. Protein: CASAGTSGGGREFTQYF.

This clonotype has a handful of counts. This rearrangement joins TRBV7-6 to TRBJ2-7; 7 bases align to TRBD1. J gave up 3 bases and V 8 bases, and 10 bases lay outside the gene matches. There are 14 residues in the CDR3. Germline-derived CDR1 and CDR2 are SGHVS and FNYEAQ. The DNA for the CDR3 is TGTGCCAGCGGCCAAAATGCAGGGGGCTACGAGCAGTACTTC. Translating gives CASGQNAGGYEQYF.

This clonotype was observed many times. The chain employs TRBV7-8 and TRBJ2-1, with D unclear. The CDR3 extends over 15 amino acids. Germline values: CDR1 SGHVS, CDR2 FQNEAQ. The V end lost 5 bases, the J end lost 7 bases, and 18 bases lay between the germline ends. CDR3 DNA sequence: TGTGCCAGCAGCCGGCACCGCTTTGGGGATAATGAGCAGTTCTTC. This translates into CASSRHRFGDNEQFF.

This clonotype was seen only a few times. This chain links TRBV7-2 with TRBJ2-1; D not certain. The CDR3 runs 13 residues. Trimming left V 5 bases short and J 6 bases short, with 11 bases between. The germline CDR1 and CDR2 sequences are SGHTA and FQGNSA. CDR3 loop: CASSLSRANEQFF. The CDR3 coding sequence is TGTGCCAGCAGCCTCAGTAGGGCCAATGAGCAGTTCTTC.

This clonotype was counted a few times. This chain joins TRBV7-2 and TRBJ1-5; D not certain. In germline, CDR1 is SGHTA, CDR2 FQGNSA. The CDR3 totals 15 residues. V was clipped by 4 bases and J by 0 bases, with 10 bases between them. Written as DNA, the CDR3 is TGTGCCAGCAGCTCGGCCCTAAATAGCAATCAGCCCCAGCATTTT. Amino acid sequence: CASSSALNSNQPQHF.

This sequence joins TRBV20-1 and TRBJ2-1, with D perhaps matching TRBD2 (6 bases). The germline V gene has CDR1 DFQATT and CDR2 SNEGSKA (reference sequence). This CDR3 region has 14 residues. The V end lost 1 base, the J end lost 8 bases, and 15 bases lay between the germline ends. This CDR3 is CSARGGLDLDEQFF. The CDR3 coding sequence is TGCAGTGCTAGAGGGGGACTCGACTTAGATGAGCAGTTCTTC.